Many counts were recorded for the clone carrying this TCR beta chain. Its antigen is undetermined. From germline, CDR1 is MNHEY and CDR2 SMNVEV (reference sequence). This CDR3 contains 17 residues. With 4 bases clipped from V and 1 base from J, the junction kept 6 bases outside the gene matches. As for time point: newly diagnosed GD, antithyroid drugs for less than 3 months. From RNA extracted from PBMCs, the TCR library was made. EDTA tubes received approximately 8.4 milliliters of collected peripheral blood. These data are taken from a study of regulatory T cells in long-lasting Graves disease. General observations from the study: There was favoring of TRBV28, TRBJ1-2 and TRBJ2-5 in persistent disease.

The TCR beta library used iRepertoire HTBI primers with Arm-PCR amplification of CDR3. TCRdb independently ran MiXCR on the multiplex PCR reads; one entry per CDR3 protein. The sample lists approximately 540,000 distinct CDR3 sequences, 12% seen once, with about 8.3% in the top ten. The same sample was also studied in work on T cells in Graves' hyperthyroidism and ophthalmopathy. That work states: First-round RT-PCR of the TCR CDR3 relied on the HTBI primer set.

This sample comprised peripheral blood mononuclear cells (PBMCs), obtained at new diagnosis, from a patient treated with antithyroid drugs. V usage is TRBV27 and J usage is TRBJ2-2, with 10 bases lining up with TRBD2. The sequence came from a woman between 25 and 40 years old with Graves disease. The CDR3 spells CASSSVASGRNTGELFF. CDR3 nucleotide sequence: TGTGCCAGCAGTTCCGTCGCTAGCGGGAGGAACACCGGGGAGCTGTTTTTT.